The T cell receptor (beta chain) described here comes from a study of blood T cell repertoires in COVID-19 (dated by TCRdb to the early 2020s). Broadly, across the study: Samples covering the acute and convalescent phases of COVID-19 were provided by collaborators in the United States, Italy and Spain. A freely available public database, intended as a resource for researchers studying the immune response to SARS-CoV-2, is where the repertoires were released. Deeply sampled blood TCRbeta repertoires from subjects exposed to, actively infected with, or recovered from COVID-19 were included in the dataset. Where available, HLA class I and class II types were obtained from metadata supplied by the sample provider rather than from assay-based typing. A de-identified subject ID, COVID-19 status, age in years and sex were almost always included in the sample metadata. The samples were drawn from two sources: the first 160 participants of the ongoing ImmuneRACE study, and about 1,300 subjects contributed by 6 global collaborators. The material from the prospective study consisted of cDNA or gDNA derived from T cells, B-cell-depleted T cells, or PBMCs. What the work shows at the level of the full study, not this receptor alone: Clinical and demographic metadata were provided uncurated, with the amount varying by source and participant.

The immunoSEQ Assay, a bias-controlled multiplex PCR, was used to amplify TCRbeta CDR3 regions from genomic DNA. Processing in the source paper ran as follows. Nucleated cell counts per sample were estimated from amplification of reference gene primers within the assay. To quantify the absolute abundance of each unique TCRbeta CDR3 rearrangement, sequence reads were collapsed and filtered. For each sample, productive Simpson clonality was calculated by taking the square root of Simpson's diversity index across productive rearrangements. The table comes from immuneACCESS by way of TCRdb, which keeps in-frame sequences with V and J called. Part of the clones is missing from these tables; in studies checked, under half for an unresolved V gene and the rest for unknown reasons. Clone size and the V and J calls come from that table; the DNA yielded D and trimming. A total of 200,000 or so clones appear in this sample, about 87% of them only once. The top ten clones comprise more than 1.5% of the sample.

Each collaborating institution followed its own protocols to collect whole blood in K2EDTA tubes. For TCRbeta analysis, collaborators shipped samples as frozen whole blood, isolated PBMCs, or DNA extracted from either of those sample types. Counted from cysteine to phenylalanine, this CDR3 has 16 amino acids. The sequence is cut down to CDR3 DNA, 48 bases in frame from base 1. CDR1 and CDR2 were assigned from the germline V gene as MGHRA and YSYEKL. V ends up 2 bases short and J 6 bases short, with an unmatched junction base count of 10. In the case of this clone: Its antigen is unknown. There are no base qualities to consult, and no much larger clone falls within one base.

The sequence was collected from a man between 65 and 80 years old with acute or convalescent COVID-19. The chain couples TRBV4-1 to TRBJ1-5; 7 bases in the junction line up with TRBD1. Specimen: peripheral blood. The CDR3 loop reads CASSQLMGQYSQPQHF. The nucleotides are TGCGCCAGCAGCCAACTAATGGGACAGTATAGTCAGCCCCAGCATTTT.